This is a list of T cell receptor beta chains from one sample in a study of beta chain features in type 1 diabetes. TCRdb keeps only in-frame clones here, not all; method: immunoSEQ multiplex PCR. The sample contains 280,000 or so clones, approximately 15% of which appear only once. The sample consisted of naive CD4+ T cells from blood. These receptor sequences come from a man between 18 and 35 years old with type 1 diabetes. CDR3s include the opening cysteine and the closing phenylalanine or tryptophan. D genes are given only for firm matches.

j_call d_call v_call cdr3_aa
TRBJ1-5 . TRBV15 CATSVALMENQPQHF
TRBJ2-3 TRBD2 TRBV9 CASSGPTSGFTDTQYF
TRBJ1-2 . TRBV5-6 CASSFSMAGSYGYTF
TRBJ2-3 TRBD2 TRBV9 CATASGPSDTQYF
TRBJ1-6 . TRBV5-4 CASSHFAGTRDANSPLHF
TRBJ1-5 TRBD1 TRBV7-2 CASSTRTGGNQPQHF
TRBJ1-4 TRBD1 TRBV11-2 CASSPRGWTGDEKLFF
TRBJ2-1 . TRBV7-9 CASSPLPNTGNNEQFF
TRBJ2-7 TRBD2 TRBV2 CASRGGLAGEQYF
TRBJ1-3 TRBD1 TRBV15 CAATTGVSGNTIYF
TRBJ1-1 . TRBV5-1 CASSQERGSTEAFF
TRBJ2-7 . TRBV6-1 CASRPPGRVYEQYF
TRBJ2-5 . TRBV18 CASSSTDQRTQYF
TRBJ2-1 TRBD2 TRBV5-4 CASSPMSMGGSSYNEQFF
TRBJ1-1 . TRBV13 CASSEGHFMNTEAFF
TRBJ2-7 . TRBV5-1 CASSLDGRVDSYEQYF
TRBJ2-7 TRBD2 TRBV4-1 CASSQVFRGRGEQYF
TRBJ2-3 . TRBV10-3 CAISPEVADTQYF
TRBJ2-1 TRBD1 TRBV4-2 CASSLGTGTYNEQFF
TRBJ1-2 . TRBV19 CASSISWVRGEGYTF
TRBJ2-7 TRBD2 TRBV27 CASSLAGTSGSYEQYF
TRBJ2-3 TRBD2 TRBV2 CASRPGTSGGADTQYF
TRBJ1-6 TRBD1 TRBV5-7 CASTKTGGCSPLHF
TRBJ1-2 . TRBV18 CASSITDAGGYTF
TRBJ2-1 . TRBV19 CASSIERSSYNEQFF
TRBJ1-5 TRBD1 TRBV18 CASSPFRAGGEGMQPQHF
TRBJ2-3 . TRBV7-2 CASSLGPSTDTQYF
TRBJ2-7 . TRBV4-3 CASSQLQGFHEQYF
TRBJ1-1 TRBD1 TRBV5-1 CASSQASRTGSEAFF
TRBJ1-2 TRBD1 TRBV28 CASRQGTVYGYTF
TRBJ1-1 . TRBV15 CATSRDLVRGNTEAFF
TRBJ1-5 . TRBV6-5 CASSYSGPPPLTQHF
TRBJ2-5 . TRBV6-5 CASSYFAGQETQYF
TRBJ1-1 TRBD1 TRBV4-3 CASSPRRTGEAFF
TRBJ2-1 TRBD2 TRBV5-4 CASRPTGGNNEQFF
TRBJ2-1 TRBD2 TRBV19 CASSFPAGGEQFF
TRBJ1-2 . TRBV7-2 CASSPRTANYGYTF
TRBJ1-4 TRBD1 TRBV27 CASSFRQGVGTNEKLFF
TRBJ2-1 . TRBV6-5 CASRVMYNEQFF
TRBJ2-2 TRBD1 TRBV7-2 CASSQGQFGELFF
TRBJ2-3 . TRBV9 CASSPPGSYTQYF
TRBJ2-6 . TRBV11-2 CASTPRGNLGSGANVLTF